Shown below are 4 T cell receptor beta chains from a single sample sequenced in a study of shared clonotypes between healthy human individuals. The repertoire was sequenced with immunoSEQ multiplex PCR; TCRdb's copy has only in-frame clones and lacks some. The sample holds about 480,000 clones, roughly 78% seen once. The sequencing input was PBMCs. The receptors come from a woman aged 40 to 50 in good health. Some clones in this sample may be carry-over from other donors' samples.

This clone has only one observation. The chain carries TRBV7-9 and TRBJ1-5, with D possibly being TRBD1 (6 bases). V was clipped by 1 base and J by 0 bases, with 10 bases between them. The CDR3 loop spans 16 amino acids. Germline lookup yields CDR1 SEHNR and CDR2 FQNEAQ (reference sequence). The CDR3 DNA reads TGTGCCAGCAGCTTAGGGGGGGGGCTTAGCAATCAGCCCCAGCATTTT. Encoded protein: CASSLGGGLSNQPQHF.

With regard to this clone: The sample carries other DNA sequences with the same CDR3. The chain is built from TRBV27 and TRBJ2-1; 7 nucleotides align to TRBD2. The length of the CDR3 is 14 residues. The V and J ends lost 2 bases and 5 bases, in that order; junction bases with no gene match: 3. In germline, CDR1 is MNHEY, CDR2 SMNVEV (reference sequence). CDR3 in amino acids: CASSLGLADNEQFF. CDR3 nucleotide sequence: TGTGCCAGCAGTTTAGGTCTAGCGGACAATGAGCAGTTCTTC.

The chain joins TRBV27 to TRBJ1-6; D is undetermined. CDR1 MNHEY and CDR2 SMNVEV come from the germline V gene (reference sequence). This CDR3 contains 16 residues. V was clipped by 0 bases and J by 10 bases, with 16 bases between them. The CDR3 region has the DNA TGTGCCAGCAGTTTATCGGTCAGGAATGGTGGGTCACCCCTCCACTTT. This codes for CASSLSVRNGGSPLHF.

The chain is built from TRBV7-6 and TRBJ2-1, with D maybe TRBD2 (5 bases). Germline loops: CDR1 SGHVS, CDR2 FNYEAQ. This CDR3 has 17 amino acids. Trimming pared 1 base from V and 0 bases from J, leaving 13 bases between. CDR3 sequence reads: CASSLVGSAYSYNEQFF. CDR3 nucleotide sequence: TGTGCCAGCAGCTTAGTTGGTAGCGCCTACTCCTACAATGAGCAGTTCTTC.